This TCR beta chain emerged from a study of T cell repertoires in cytomegalovirus infection. Study-level findings and limits: HLA-C-restricted CMV-specific TCR beta clonotypes were dominant in the ex vivo response.

Many counts were recorded for this clonotype. The antigen is unknown. This CDR3 has 15 residues. Trimming took off 4 bases at V and 5 bases at J, with 15 bases between the two ends. Germline V gene sequence: CDR1 SGHVS, CDR2 FQNEAQ. TCRdb analysed the reads with MiXCR anew, one entry per CDR3 protein. The repertoire has approximately 70,000 distinct CDR3 sequences, approximately 24% of them found once; the top ten carry roughly 80%. Sequencing was performed on PBMCs, sequenced either directly or after in vitro stimulation (not recorded which). J is TRBJ2-1 and V is TRBV7-8, with a weak D call TRBD1 (6 bases). This TCR was recovered from a human donor in good health (CMV status not recorded). Some clones in this sample may be carry-over from other donors' samples. DNA of the CDR3: TGTGCCAGCAGCTACCGGGACACTGTGGACAATGAGCAGTTCTTC. Amino acids: CASSYRDTVDNEQFF. Filled out from reference TRBV7-8 and TRBJ2-1, the complete variable domain reads GAGVSQSPRYKVAKRGQDVALRCDPISGHVSLFWYQQALGQGPEFLTYFQNEAQLDKSGLPSDRFFAERPEGSVSTLKIQRTQQEDSAVYLCASSYRDTVDNEQFFGPGTRLTVL.